Below, one TCR beta chain is given with its context. Antigen: not known. This sample stems from a study of cytomegalovirus exposure and HLA in healthy donors. The PCR used 60 Vbeta and 13 Jbeta primers. Repertoires were generated with immunoSEQ multiplex PCR, while TCRdb's copy carries only in-frame clones and drops some. The repertoire holds about 200,000 clones, 65% to 90% seen once, with around 1.4% in the top ten. V lost 2 bases and J 0 bases, leaving 17 bases between the germline ends. Germline V gene lookup returns CDR1 LGHNA and CDR2 YNFKEQ. The CDR3 is 17 residues long. General observations from the study: Some V segments (TRBV6-2 and TRBV6-3 among them) were excluded as indistinguishable.

This clonotype was sampled from a girl aged 5-17 years in good health and CMV-seronegative. Sequencing was carried out using PBMCs. J is TRBJ2-7 and V is TRBV4-2; D is perhaps TRBD2 (5 bases). The CDR3 DNA reads as TGTGCCAGCAGCCAAAATATCGGGCGGGTCCCCTCCTACGAGCAGTACTTC. This translates into CASSQNIGRVPSYEQYF.